The clone carrying this TCR beta chain was seen repeatedly, ten times or more. TCRdb re-derived calls from the 5' RACE reads in MiXCR, one entry per CDR3 protein. The table lists roughly 16,000 distinct CDR3 sequences, approximately 6% of them singletons. The time point: blood at routine non-recurrence follow-up after resection. Whole RNA from tumor, nontumor lung or frozen PBMC was sequenced unsorted. These data come from a study of spatial heterogeneity in lung cancer. Losses at the gene ends were 4 bases for V and 9 bases for J; bases not matched to a gene: 10. From germline, CDR1 is SGHAT and CDR2 FQNNGV. CDR3 size: 16 residues.

The origin of this receptor is a male donor with early-stage non-small cell lung cancer. The sample here was PBMCs, taken at follow-up. The chain employs TRBV11-2 and TRBJ1-6; the match to TRBD1 covers 9 bases. CDR3 loop: CASSSSRGQGSSPLHF. CDR3 sequence (DNA): TGTGCCAGCAGCTCCAGCCGGGGACAGGGTAGTTCACCCCTCCACTTT.